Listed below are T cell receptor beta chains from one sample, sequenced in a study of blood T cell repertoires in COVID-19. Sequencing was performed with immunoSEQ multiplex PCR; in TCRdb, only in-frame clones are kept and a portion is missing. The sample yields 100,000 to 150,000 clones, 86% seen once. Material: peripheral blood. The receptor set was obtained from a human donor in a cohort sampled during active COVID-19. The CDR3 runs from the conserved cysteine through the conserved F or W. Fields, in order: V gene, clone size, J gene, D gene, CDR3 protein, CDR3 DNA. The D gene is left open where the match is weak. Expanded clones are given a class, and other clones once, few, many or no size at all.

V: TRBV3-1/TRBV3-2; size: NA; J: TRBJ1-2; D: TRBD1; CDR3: CASSQDIRDRGGISYGYTF; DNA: TGTGCCAGCAGCCAAGATATCCGGGACAGGGGTGGAATTAGCTATGGCTACACCTTC
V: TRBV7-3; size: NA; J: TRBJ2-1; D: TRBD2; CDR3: CASSNILAGGFNEQFF; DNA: TGTGCCAGCAGCAACATACTAGCGGGAGGCTTCAATGAGCAGTTCTTC
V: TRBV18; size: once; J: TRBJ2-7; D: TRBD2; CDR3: CASSLRGGGFAYEQYF; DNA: TGTGCCAGCTCACTACGTGGCGGGGGTTTTGCTTACGAGCAGTACTTC
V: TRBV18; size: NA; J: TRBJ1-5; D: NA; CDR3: CASSPWPITLVSAAQHF; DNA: TGTGCCAGCTCACCATGGCCGATAACCCTGGTGTCTGCGGCCCAGCATTTT
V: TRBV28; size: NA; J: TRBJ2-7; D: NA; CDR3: CATGVLYEQYF; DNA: TGTGCCACAGGGGTACTCTACGAGCAGTACTTC
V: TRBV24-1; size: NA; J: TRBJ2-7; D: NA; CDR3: CATSDVTDEQYF; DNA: TGTGCCACCAGTGATGTAACGGACGAGCAGTACTTC
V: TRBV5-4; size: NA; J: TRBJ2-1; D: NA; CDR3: CASSLGAGGNNEQFF; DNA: TGTGCCAGCAGCTTGGGGGCAGGGGGGAACAATGAGCAGTTCTTC
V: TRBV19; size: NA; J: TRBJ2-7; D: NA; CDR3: CASSRGSYEQYF; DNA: TGTGCCAGTAGTAGAGGCTCCTACGAGCAGTACTTC
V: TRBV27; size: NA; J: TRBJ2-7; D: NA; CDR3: CASRPGHSRSYEQYF; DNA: TGTGCCAGCAGACCGGGACACAGTAGATCCTACGAGCAGTACTTC
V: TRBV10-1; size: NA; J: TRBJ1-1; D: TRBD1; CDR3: CASSEQGRNTEAFF; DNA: TGCGCCAGCAGTGAACAGGGGCGGAACACTGAAGCTTTCTTT
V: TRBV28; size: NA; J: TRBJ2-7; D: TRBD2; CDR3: CASSFSLAGGLGEGYF; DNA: TGTGCCAGCAGCTTCTCACTAGCGGGAGGGCTAGGTGAGGGGTACTTC
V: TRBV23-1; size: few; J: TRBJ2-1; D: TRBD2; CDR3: CASSRPGLAGGIGMDEQFF; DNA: TGCGCCAGCAGTCGCCCGGGACTAGCGGGAGGTATTGGCATGGATGAGCAGTTCTTC
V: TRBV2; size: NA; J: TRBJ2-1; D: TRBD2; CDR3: CASSRRLAGGPNEQFF; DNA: TGTGCCAGCAGTCGCCGGCTAGCGGGAGGGCCTAATGAGCAGTTCTTC
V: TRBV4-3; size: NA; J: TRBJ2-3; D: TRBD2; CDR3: CASSQLGGLITDTQYF; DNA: TGCGCCAGCAGCCAACTCGGGGGGTTAATCACAGATACGCAGTATTTT
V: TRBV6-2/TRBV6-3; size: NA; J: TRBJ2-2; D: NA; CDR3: CASSYSRVRAGELFF; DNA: TGTGCCAGCAGTTACTCCCGGGTCCGCGCCGGGGAGCTGTTTTTT
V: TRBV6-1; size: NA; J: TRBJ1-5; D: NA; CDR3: CASSELMGVEHF; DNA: TGTGCCAGCAGTGAGTTGATGGGAGTGGAGCATTTT
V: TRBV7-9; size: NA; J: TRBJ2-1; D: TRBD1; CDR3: CASSLGQGAASSYNEQFF; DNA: TGTGCCAGCAGCTTAGGACAGGGGGCGGCTAGTAGCTACAATGAGCAGTTCTTC
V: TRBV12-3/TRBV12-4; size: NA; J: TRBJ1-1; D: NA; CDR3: CASSWSVGGAAFF; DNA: TGTGCCAGCAGTTGGAGCGTTGGAGGGGCAGCTTTCTTT
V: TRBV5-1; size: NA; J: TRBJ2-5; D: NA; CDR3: CASSLGTLRETQYF; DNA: TGCGCCAGCAGCTTGGGGACTCTCAGGGAGACCCAGTACTTC
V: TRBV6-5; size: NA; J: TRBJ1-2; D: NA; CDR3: CASSYATAGPYGYTF; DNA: TGTGCCAGCAGTTACGCCACGGCAGGGCCCTATGGCTACACCTTC
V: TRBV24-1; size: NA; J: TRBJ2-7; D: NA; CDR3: CATSDPTNYRDEQYF; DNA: TGTGCCACCAGTGATCCTACAAATTACAGGGACGAGCAGTACTTC
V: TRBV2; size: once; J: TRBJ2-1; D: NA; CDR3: CASTETGSSYNEQFF; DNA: TGTGCCAGCACAGAAACAGGGAGCTCCTACAATGAGCAGTTCTTC
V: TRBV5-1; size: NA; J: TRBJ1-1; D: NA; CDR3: CASRSASAPRGTEAFF; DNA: TGCGCCAGCAGATCGGCGTCAGCGCCTCGGGGCACTGAAGCTTTCTTT
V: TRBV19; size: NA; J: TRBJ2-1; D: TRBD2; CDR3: CASSSPASGLLSYNEQFF; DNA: TGTGCCAGTAGTTCGCCCGCTAGCGGGCTGCTCTCCTACAATGAGCAGTTCTTC
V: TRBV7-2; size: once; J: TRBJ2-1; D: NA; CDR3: CASSLGTSSYNEQFF; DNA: TGTGCCAGCAGCTTGGGCACAAGCTCCTACAATGAGCAGTTCTTC
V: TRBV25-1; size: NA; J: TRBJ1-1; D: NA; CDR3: CASSDTGLGTEAFF; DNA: TGTGCCAGCAGTGACACAGGGTTGGGAACTGAAGCTTTCTTT
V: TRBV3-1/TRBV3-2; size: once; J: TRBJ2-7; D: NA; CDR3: CASSAELRFASEQYF; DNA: TGTGCCAGCAGCGCCGAGCTACGGTTCGCGAGTGAGCAGTACTTC
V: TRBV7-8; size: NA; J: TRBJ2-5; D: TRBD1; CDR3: CASSLNRGGGETQYF; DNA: TGTGCCAGCAGCTTAAACAGGGGCGGCGGTGAGACCCAGTACTTC
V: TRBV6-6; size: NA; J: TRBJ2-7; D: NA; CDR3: CASSPWELNSYEQYF; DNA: TGTGCCAGCAGTCCCTGGGAGCTTAACTCCTACGAGCAGTACTTC
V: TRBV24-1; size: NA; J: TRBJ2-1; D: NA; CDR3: CATSATGPQKGVAVYSYNEQFF; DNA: TGTGCCACCAGTGCCACCGGTCCACAGAAAGGGGTAGCGGTTTACTCCTACAATGAGCAGTTCTTC
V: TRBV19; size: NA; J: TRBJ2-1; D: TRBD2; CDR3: CASSINGDYHSSYNEQFF; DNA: TGTGCCAGTAGTATAAATGGGGACTATCACAGCTCCTACAATGAGCAGTTCTTC
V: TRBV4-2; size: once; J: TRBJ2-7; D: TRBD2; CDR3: CASSLLAGASEEQYF; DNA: TGTGCCAGCAGCCTTTTAGCGGGAGCAAGTGAAGAGCAGTACTTC
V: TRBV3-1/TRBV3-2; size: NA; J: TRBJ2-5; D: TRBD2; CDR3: CASSQLSPAASGSSGETQYF; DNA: TGTGCCAGCAGCCAATTGAGCCCGGCGGCTAGCGGGAGTTCGGGCGAGACCCAGTACTTC
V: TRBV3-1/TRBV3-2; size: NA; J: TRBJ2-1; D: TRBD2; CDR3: CASSLTPSGNQRHEQFF; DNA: TGTGCCAGCAGCCTTACCCCTAGCGGGAATCAACGTCATGAGCAGTTCTTC
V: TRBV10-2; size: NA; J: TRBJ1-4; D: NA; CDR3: CASKAGLSNEKLFF; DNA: TGCGCCAGCAAAGCAGGGCTCAGTAATGAAAAACTGTTTTTT
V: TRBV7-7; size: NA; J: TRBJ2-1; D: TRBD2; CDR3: CASSLALGLAGGNEQFF; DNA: TGTGCTAGCAGCTTAGCGCTGGGACTAGCGGGAGGCAATGAGCAGTTCTTC
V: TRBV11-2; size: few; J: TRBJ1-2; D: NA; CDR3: CASSLDRVYGYTF; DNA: TGTGCCAGCAGCTTAGACAGGGTCTATGGCTACACCTTC
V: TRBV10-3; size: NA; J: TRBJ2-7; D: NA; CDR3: CAIKGASEQYF; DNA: TGTGCCATCAAGGGAGCTTCCGAGCAGTACTTC
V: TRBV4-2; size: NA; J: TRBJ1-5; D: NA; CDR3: CASSQAVQGGNQPQHF; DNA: TGTGCCAGCAGCCAAGCGGTACAGGGCGGCAATCAGCCCCAGCATTTT
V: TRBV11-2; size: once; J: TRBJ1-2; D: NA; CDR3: CASSPNRGYGYTF; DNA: TGTGCCAGCAGCCCCAATAGGGGCTATGGCTACACCTTC
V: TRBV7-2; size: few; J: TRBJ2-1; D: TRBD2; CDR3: CASSLAGTSGRRYNEQFF; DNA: TGTGCCAGCAGCTTGGCAGGGACTAGCGGGAGGCGCTACAATGAGCAGTTCTTC
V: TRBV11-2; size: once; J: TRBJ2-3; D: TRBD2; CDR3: CASSLDGIAGGYSTDTQYF; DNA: TGTGCCAGCAGCTTAGATGGAATAGCGGGAGGATATAGCACAGATACGCAGTATTTT
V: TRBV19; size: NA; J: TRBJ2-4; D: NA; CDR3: CASAGSLAKNIQYF; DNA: TGTGCCAGTGCCGGGTCTTTAGCCAAAAACATTCAGTACTTC
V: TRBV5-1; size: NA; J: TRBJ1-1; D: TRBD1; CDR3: CASSTTGVSTEAFF; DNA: TGCGCCAGCAGTACGACAGGGGTGAGTACTGAAGCTTTCTTT
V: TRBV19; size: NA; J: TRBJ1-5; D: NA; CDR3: CATHQGGNQPQHF; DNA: TGTGCCACCCATCAGGGCGGCAATCAGCCCCAGCATTTT
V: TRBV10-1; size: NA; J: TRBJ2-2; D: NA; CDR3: CASSEGSILAGELFF; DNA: TGCGCCAGCAGTGAGGGTAGTATATTGGCCGGGGAGCTGTTTTTT
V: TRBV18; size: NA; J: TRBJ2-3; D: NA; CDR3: CASSPSGDTQYF; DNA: TGTGCCAGCTCACCATCAGGAGATACGCAGTATTTT
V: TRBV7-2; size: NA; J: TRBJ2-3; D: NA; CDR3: CASSKNPDKTDTQYF; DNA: TGTGCCAGCAGTAAAAACCCCGACAAGACAGATACGCAGTATTTT
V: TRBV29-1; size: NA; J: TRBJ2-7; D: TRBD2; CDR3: CSVVVASGRVSYEQYF; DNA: TGCAGCGTTGTAGTGGCTAGCGGGAGGGTCTCCTACGAGCAGTACTTC
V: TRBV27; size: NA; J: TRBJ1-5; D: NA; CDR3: CASSFRRENQPQHF; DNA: TGTGCCAGCAGTTTCCGACGGGAAAATCAGCCCCAGCATTTT
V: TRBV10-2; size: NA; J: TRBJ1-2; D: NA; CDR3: CASSDVRGNYGYTF; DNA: TGCGCCAGCAGTGATGTCCGGGGGAACTATGGCTACACCTTC